Listed below are T cell receptor beta chains from one sample, sequenced in a study of CD4+ T cells in melanoma. Assay: immunoSEQ multiplex PCR; the TCRdb copy retains only in-frame clones and omits some. Of approximately 110,000 clones in the sample, approximately 92% are singletons; the top ten hold roughly 3.3%. Sequenced sample: peripheral blood. The receptors were sampled from a human donor with melanoma. CDR3s include the opening cysteine and the closing phenylalanine or tryptophan. The D gene is left open where the match is weak. Size is stated for part of the rows, as once, few or many counts, or as a class when the clone is expanded.

CDR3aa: CASSPRDSFPYEQYF
CDR3nt: TGTGCCAGTAGTCCTCGAGACTCCTTCCCCTACGAGCAGTACTTC
d_gene: -
abundance: -
v_gene: TRBV19
j_gene: TRBJ2-7

CDR3aa: CASSPGTSGTEEQFF
CDR3nt: TGTGCCAGCAGCCCGGGGACTAGCGGGACCGAGGAGCAGTTCTTC
d_gene: TRBD2
abundance: -
v_gene: TRBV11-3
j_gene: TRBJ2-1

CDR3aa: CASSQRPETETQYF
CDR3nt: TGTGCCAGCTCACAACGGCCGGAAACGGAGACCCAGTACTTC
d_gene: -
abundance: -
v_gene: TRBV18
j_gene: TRBJ2-5

CDR3aa: CASSQVLGTEAFF
CDR3nt: TGTGCCAGCAGCCAAGTCCTTGGCACTGAAGCTTTCTTT
d_gene: -
abundance: -
v_gene: TRBV11-2
j_gene: TRBJ1-1

CDR3aa: CASSFSLGPYEQYF
CDR3nt: TGTGCCAGCAGTTTTTCCTTGGGCCCCTACGAGCAGTACTTC
d_gene: -
abundance: -
v_gene: TRBV27
j_gene: TRBJ2-7

CDR3aa: CAIMSSGGVNEQFF
CDR3nt: TGTGCCATCATGAGTAGCGGGGGGGTAAATGAGCAGTTCTTC
d_gene: TRBD2
abundance: -
v_gene: TRBV10-3
j_gene: TRBJ2-1

CDR3aa: CASSAKSSGNTIYF
CDR3nt: TGTGCCAGCAGCGCAAAGAGCTCTGGAAACACCATATATTTT
d_gene: -
abundance: -
v_gene: TRBV9
j_gene: TRBJ1-3

CDR3aa: CAISSSGGGINEQFF
CDR3nt: TGTGCCATCAGTTCTAGCGGGGGGGGGATCAATGAGCAGTTCTTC
d_gene: TRBD2
abundance: -
v_gene: TRBV10-3
j_gene: TRBJ2-1

CDR3aa: CASSLAVREGGPYNEQFF
CDR3nt: TGTGCCAGCAGCTTGGCCGTGCGGGAGGGGGGCCCCTACAATGAGCAGTTCTTC
d_gene: TRBD2
abundance: -
v_gene: TRBV5-6
j_gene: TRBJ2-1

CDR3aa: CASSWAPGLGYNEQFF
CDR3nt: TGTGCCAGCAGCTGGGCACCGGGACTAGGTTACAATGAGCAGTTCTTC
d_gene: TRBD2
abundance: once
v_gene: TRBV5-4
j_gene: TRBJ2-1

CDR3aa: CASSVGGTAYYGYTF
CDR3nt: TGTGCCAGCAGCGTAGGTGGGACAGCATACTATGGCTACACCTTC
d_gene: TRBD1
abundance: once
v_gene: TRBV9
j_gene: TRBJ1-2

CDR3aa: CASSLGERGNTIYF
CDR3nt: TGTGCCAGTAGTTTGGGGGAACGTGGAAACACCATATATTTT
d_gene: -
abundance: -
v_gene: TRBV19
j_gene: TRBJ1-3

CDR3aa: CASSLNGEGTDTQYF
CDR3nt: TGCGCCAGCAGCCTGAACGGCGAGGGCACAGATACGCAGTATTTT
d_gene: -
abundance: -
v_gene: TRBV4-3
j_gene: TRBJ2-3

CDR3aa: CASSLAGGLAGGGTGELFF
CDR3nt: TGTGCCAGCAGCTTAGCGGGAGGACTAGCGGGAGGTGGTACCGGGGAGCTGTTTTTT
d_gene: TRBD2
abundance: -
v_gene: TRBV7-8
j_gene: TRBJ2-2

CDR3aa: CASSRTGSSYNEQFF
CDR3nt: TGTGCCAGCAGCCGGACAGGGAGCTCCTACAATGAGCAGTTCTTC
d_gene: TRBD1
abundance: -
v_gene: TRBV7-9
j_gene: TRBJ2-1

CDR3aa: CASINDKYEQYF
CDR3nt: TGTGCCAGCATCAACGACAAATACGAGCAGTACTTC
d_gene: -
abundance: -
v_gene: TRBV27
j_gene: TRBJ2-7

CDR3aa: CASSLDRGDYGYTF
CDR3nt: TGTGCCAGCAGCTTGGACAGGGGTGACTATGGCTACACCTTC
d_gene: TRBD1
abundance: -
v_gene: TRBV5-4
j_gene: TRBJ1-2

CDR3aa: CASSLAALAPTYEQYF
CDR3nt: TGTGCCAGCAGCTTAGCGGCCCTAGCGCCTACCTACGAGCAGTACTTC
d_gene: -
abundance: -
v_gene: TRBV7-3
j_gene: TRBJ2-7

CDR3aa: CASSPQGAGASQPQHF
CDR3nt: TGTGCCAGCAGTCCCCAAGGGGCCGGGGCGAGTCAGCCCCAGCATTTT
d_gene: -
abundance: -
v_gene: TRBV25-1
j_gene: TRBJ1-5

CDR3aa: CASSQVVGPGTGELFF
CDR3nt: TGCGCCAGCAGCCAAGTTGTGGGGCCGGGCACCGGGGAGCTGTTTTTT
d_gene: -
abundance: -
v_gene: TRBV4-3
j_gene: TRBJ2-2